A single sample is the source of the 15 T cell receptor beta chains below, sequenced in a study of blood T cell repertoires in COVID-19. Here immunoSEQ multiplex PCR was the method, and the copy in TCRdb shows in-frame clones only, minus some. The profile shows roughly 260,000 clones, approximately 86% of them singletons. Sequencing was carried out using PBMCs or T cells enriched from blood (not recorded which). These receptors were collected from a woman between 18 and 29 years old who had recovered from COVID-19.

This chain connects TRBV5-1 to TRBJ2-1; D may be TRBD2 (5 bases). Germline CDR1 is SGHRS and CDR2 is YFSETQ. V was trimmed by 1 base and J by 6 bases, leaving 8 bases between them. CDR3 length equals 13 residues. In DNA, the CDR3 is TGCGCCAGCAGCTTGACTAGTACCAATGAGCAGTTCTTC. This encodes CASSLTSTNEQFF. The entire variable domain, with the rest obtained from reference TRBV5-1 and TRBJ2-1, is as follows: KAGVTQTPRYLIKTRGQQVTLSCSPISGHRSVSWYQQTPGQGLQFLFEYFSETQRNKGNFPGRFSGRQFSNSRSEMNVSTLELGDSALYLCASSLTSTNEQFFGPGTRLTVL.

The rearrangement links TRBV30 to TRBJ2-1; weak D call: TRBD2 (7 bases). V shed 4 bases and J shed 2 bases, with 15 bases lying between them. CDR3 length: 15 amino acids. CDR1 and CDR2 (germline): GTSNPN, SVGIG (reference sequence). CDR3 amino acids: CAWIPGGAAYNEQFF. DNA for the CDR3: TGTGCCTGGATTCCTGGGGGGGCCGCCTACAATGAGCAGTTCTTC. The variable domain in full, completed from reference TRBV30 and TRBJ2-1, reads SQTIHQWPATLVQPVGSPLSLECTVEGTSNPNLYWYRQAAGRGLQLLFYSVGIGQISSEVPQNLSASRPQDRQFILSSKKLLLSDSGFYLCAWIPGGAAYNEQFFGPGTRLTVL.

The chain recombines TRBV11-2 with TRBJ2-3; TRBD1 is a possible D gene (6 bases). Germline V gene data show CDR1 as SGHAT and CDR2 as FQNNGV. V was pared by 3 bases and J by 3 bases, with 13 bases between. The CDR3 loop spans 15 amino acids. The CDR3 loop is CASSFAGVGTDTQYF. In DNA form, the CDR3 reads TGTGCCAGCAGCTTTGCAGGGGTAGGAACAGATACGCAGTATTTT.

The chain recombines TRBV7-2 with TRBJ2-7; 9 bases agree with TRBD2. The CDR3 is 14 residues long. Trimming cost V 4 bases and J 4 bases; bases outside gene matches: 5. The germline V gene has CDR1 SGHTA and CDR2 FQGNSA. This CDR3 reads CASSYSGSQYEQYF. CDR3 bases: TGTGCCAGCAGCTATAGCGGGAGCCAGTACGAGCAGTACTTC.

The chain combines TRBV28 with TRBJ2-2; TRBD2 aligns across 12 bases. The trim removed 6 bases at V and 6 bases at J, leaving 8 bases unmatched. The CDR3 has 16 residues. CDR1 is MDHEN and CDR2 is SYDVKM in the germline V gene. The CDR3 protein is CASRYRTSGKAGELFF. CDR3 coding DNA: TGTGCCAGCAGATATAGGACTAGCGGGAAGGCCGGGGAGCTGTTTTTT.

In its sample, this clone was seen a few times. This chain links TRBV4-3 with TRBJ2-7; 9 positions match TRBD2. The V segment lost 0 bases and the J segment 4 bases; nucleotides outside the gene matches: 16. The CDR3 is made up of 19 amino acids. Germline V gene sequence: CDR1 LGHNA, CDR2 YSLEER. In DNA form, the CDR3 reads TGCGCCAGCAGCCAAGATGTGACTAGCGGACTCCAGCTGGGTTACGAGCAGTACTTC. It yields the protein CASSQDVTSGLQLGYEQYF.

The CDR3 is CASREPRDRLHSYNSPLHF. The CDR3 DNA reads as TGTGCCAGCAGGGAACCTCGGGACAGGCTCCACTCCTATAATTCACCCCTCCACTTT. The genes are TRBV2 and TRBJ1-6, with TRBD1 matching over 8 bases. The V gene's germline CDR1 is SNHLY and CDR2 FYNNEI. The trim removed 6 bases at V and 0 bases at J, leaving 13 bases unmatched. The CDR3 is 19 amino acids.

The gene calls are TRBV27 and TRBJ1-5, with TRBD1 as a possible D gene (6 bases). Trimming stripped 1 base from V and 1 base from J, with 8 bases between. The V gene's germline CDR1 is MNHEY and CDR2 SMNVEV (reference sequence). CDR3 length: 15 amino acids. For the CDR3, the DNA is TGTGCCAGCAGTTTATGGGGACAAAGCAATCAGCCCCAGCATTTT. It specifies CASSLWGQSNQPQHF.

The chain carries TRBV3-1 (or the pseudogene TRBV3-2) and TRBJ2-1; 8 nucleotides align to TRBD1. The CDR3 is made up of 15 amino acids. Germline assignment: CDR1 LGHDT and CDR2 YNNKEL (reference sequence). J gave up 4 bases and V 5 bases, and 7 bases lay outside the gene matches. CDR3 amino acids: CASSNGQGMYNEQFF. CDR3 DNA: TGTGCCAGCAGCAACGGACAGGGAATGTACAATGAGCAGTTCTTC.

This chain connects TRBV6-4 to TRBJ1-1; 10 bases are a match to TRBD1. Germline assignment: CDR1 MRHNA and CDR2 SNTAGT. This CDR3 is built from 13 residues. After removal of 6 bases from V and 6 bases from J, the junction contained 4 bases not matched to a gene. The CDR3 nucleotides are TGTGCCAGCAGCCGGGACAGGGGTTCTGAAGCTTTCTTT. Protein product: CASSRDRGSEAFF.

The V gene is TRBV7-9, the J gene TRBJ1-4; D is undetermined. The CDR3 runs 13 residues. V shed 3 bases and J shed 7 bases, with 9 bases lying between them. Germline V gives CDR1 SEHNR, CDR2 FQNEAQ (reference sequence). Here the CDR3 reads CASSLTRGEKLFF. The CDR3 nucleotides are TGTGCCAGCAGCTTGACCCGCGGTGAAAAACTGTTTTTT.

The CDR3 here is CASSFLTGGNNSPLHF. The CDR3, as DNA: TGCGCCAGCAGCTTCTTGACAGGGGGTAATAATTCACCCCTCCACTTT. This sequence joins TRBV5-1 and TRBJ1-6, with TRBD1 matching over 9 bases. V gave up 2 bases and J gave up 5 bases; unmatched junction bases: 5. The CDR3 totals 16 residues. Germline CDR1 and CDR2: SGHRS and YFSETQ.

The chain joins TRBV18 to TRBJ2-4; D might be TRBD1 (5 bases). CDR1 and CDR2 from the germline V gene are KGHSH and LQKENI. The V gene lost 9 bases and the J gene lost 5 bases, with 17 bases spanning the gap. There are 14 residues in the CDR3. The CDR3 DNA reads TGTGCCAGTGTGCCCGACAGCGTGGAAAACATTCAGTACTTC. Translating it yields CASVPDSVENIQYF.

V usage is TRBV4-1 and J usage is TRBJ1-2, with 10 bases that match TRBD1. The CDR3 runs 15 residues. Germline V gives CDR1 MGHRA, CDR2 YSYEKL. The V and J ends lost 1 base and 3 bases, in that order; junction bases with no gene match: 2. The CDR3 DNA reads TGCGCCAGCAGCCAAGGACAGGGGGCTCACTATGGCTACACCTTC. The encoded protein is CASSQGQGAHYGYTF.

The V and J genes are TRBV4-2 and TRBJ2-3; TRBD1 might be the D (5 bases). The CDR3 sequence is 15 residues long. Trimming stripped 5 bases from V and 0 bases from J, with 12 bases between. The germline gives CDR1 LGHNA, CDR2 YNFKEQ. The CDR3 DNA reads TGTGCCAGCAGCGCCGGACACTCTAGCACAGATACGCAGTATTTT. This sequence encodes CASSAGHSSTDTQYF.